This T cell receptor beta chain was profiled in a study of shared clonotypes between healthy human individuals. Overall study context: The plates for each donor numbered three CD4 naive, three CD4 memory, two CD8 naive and one CD8 memory.

V dropped 3 bases and J dropped 4 bases, with 11 bases sitting between them. The CDR3 is made up of 14 amino acids. In germline, CDR1 is SGHTS, CDR2 YDEGEE. Donors, healthy HIV-negative adults, lacked recent acute infections or vaccinations. Produced via immunoSEQ multiplex PCR; TCRdb's table is partial and in-frame only. The table has over a million clones, 78% seen once. Sequencing was performed on memory CD4+ T cells from PBMCs. Subset described: CD45RA-negative fraction. This chain uses TRBV5-8 with TRBJ1-3, with a weak D call TRBD1 (5 bases). This TCR was recovered from a man between 18 and 29 years old in good health. Some clones in this sample may be carry-over from other donors' samples. As DNA, the CDR3 is TGTGCCAGCAGCTACGGGACTCCGGGAAACACCATATATTTT. Encoded protein: CASSYGTPGNTIYF.